A selection of T cell receptor beta chains follows, all from one sample in a study of cytotoxic CD8 clonotypes in ibrutinib-treated CLL. Only in-frame clones appear in the TCRdb table, and some are missing; sequencing was by immunoSEQ multiplex PCR. The sample holds approximately 23,000 clones, around 79% seen once. This sample comprised PBMCs, obtained before ibrutinib treatment. These receptor sequences come from a human donor with chronic lymphocytic leukemia. The CDR3 runs from the conserved cysteine through the conserved F or W. A D gene is named only where the DNA matches it firmly. For some rows the clone size is stated as once, few or many, or as a class when expanded; others skip it.

>TRBJ2-7|TRBV5-4|-|-
TGTGCCAGCAGCTTGGCCTGGGGGGCCTCCTACGAGCAGTACTTC
CASSLAWGASYEQYF
>TRBJ2-3|TRBV5-8|TRBD2|once
TGTGCCAGCAGCTTCCGACTAGCGGGAAGCACAGATACGCAGTATTTT
CASSFRLAGSTDTQYF
>TRBJ2-7|TRBV7-2|-|-
TGTGCCAGCAGCTCGACCGGAGTCGAGCAGTACTTC
CASSSTGVEQYF
>TRBJ1-1|TRBV5-1|-|-
TGCGCCAGCAGCCCTGCCTTACTCCGGGACACCATGAACACTGAAGCTTTCTTT
CASSPALLRDTMNTEAFF
>TRBJ2-7|TRBV2|TRBD1|once
TGTGCCAGCAGTGGGAGCCGGGACAGATTCTCCTACGAGCAGTACTTC
CASSGSRDRFSYEQYF
>TRBJ1-3|TRBV30|-|-
TGTGCCTGGACGCCCTTGGGAAACACCATATATTTT
CAWTPLGNTIYF
>TRBJ2-3|TRBV6-1|TRBD1|-
TGTGCCAGCAGGGGACAGGCTGGCACAGATACGCAGTATTTT
CASRGQAGTDTQYF
>TRBJ1-1|TRBV5-1|-|-
TGCGCCAGCAGCGACGGCGGGGTGAACACTGAAGCTTTCTTT
CASSDGGVNTEAFF
>TRBJ2-1|TRBV30|TRBD2|-
TGTGCCTGGAGCGCCCCGGGACTAGCGTTCTACAATGAGCAGTTCTTC
CAWSAPGLAFYNEQFF
>TRBJ1-5|TRBV6-1|-|few
TGTGCCAGCTCTTTGAGCTACAATCAGCCCCAGCATTTT
CASSLSYNQPQHF
>TRBJ2-7|TRBV30|-|few
TGTGCCTGGAGTGGCGGACAGTTGTACGAGCAGTACTTC
CAWSGGQLYEQYF
>TRBJ2-5|TRBV5-1|-|-
TGCGCCAGCAGCTGGGGGCCAAGCGGGGCCGGTCAAGAGACCCAGTACTTC
CASSWGPSGAGQETQYF
>TRBJ1-5|TRBV5-5|TRBD1|few
TGTGCCAGCACCGAAATACCGGGACAGTCTCAGCCCCAGCATTTT
CASTEIPGQSQPQHF
>TRBJ2-7|TRBV5-6|-|-
TGTGCCAGCAGCCTAGGAGACCCCCGCGAGCAGTACTTC
CASSLGDPREQYF
>TRBJ2-2|TRBV19|-|once
TGTGCCAGTAGTACAGGGTTGAACACCGGGGAGCTGTTTTTT
CASSTGLNTGELFF
>TRBJ1-5|TRBV7-9|TRBD1|-
TGTGCCAGCAGCTTAACAGGGGGGAATCAGCCCCAGCATTTT
CASSLTGGNQPQHF
>TRBJ1-5|TRBV28|-|-
TGTGCCAGCAACGTACAGGGTGGGCGCAATCAGCCCCAGCATTTT
CASNVQGGRNQPQHF
>TRBJ1-4|TRBV28|TRBD1|-
TGTGCCAGCTCCTCAAAAGGGGACAGGGGGCGGTCTAATGAAAAACTGTTTTTT
CASSSKGDRGRSNEKLFF
>TRBJ2-3|TRBV9|-|once
TGTGCCAGCAGCGTCCGAGCGGGCGATACGCAGTATTTT
CASSVRAGDTQYF
>TRBJ2-3|TRBV7-2|TRBD2|once
TGTGCCAGCAGCTTAATCGGACTAGCGAGGAGCACAGATACGCAGTATTTT
CASSLIGLARSTDTQYF
>TRBJ2-7|TRBV5-1|-|-
TGCGCCAGCAGCTTCCAGGGGATTATTGACGAGCAGTACTTC
CASSFQGIIDEQYF
>TRBJ2-3|TRBV27|TRBD2|-
TGTGCCAGCAGTTTACCGACTAGCGGGAGGGGGACAGATACGCAGTATTTT
CASSLPTSGRGTDTQYF
>TRBJ2-7|TRBV7-2|TRBD1|-
TGTGCCAGCAGTCTACCATCCGACAGGGGAGAGCAGTACTTC
CASSLPSDRGEQYF
>TRBJ1-2|TRBV6-4|-|-
TGTGCCAGCAGTTACTCTCTTATAACATCCCCAAGCGGCTACACCTTC
CASSYSLITSPSGYTF
>TRBJ2-7|TRBV19|-|-
TGTGCCAGTAGTAGGGGACATCGGTTTCGTGGAGCGGCTTACGAGCAGTACTTC
CASSRGHRFRGAAYEQYF
>TRBJ2-5|TRBV5-5|TRBD2|-
TGTGCCAGCAGCCCTGGAGCGCTAGCGGACAAAGAGACCCAGTACTTC
CASSPGALADKETQYF
>TRBJ1-5|TRBV5-6|-|-
TGTGCCAGCAGCTTCGGGGGCGTAAATCAGCCCCAGCATTTT
CASSFGGVNQPQHF
>TRBJ1-2|TRBV5-6|-|-
TGTGCCAGCAGTCGGACGTTGGACGACTATGGCTACACCTTC
CASSRTLDDYGYTF
>TRBJ1-1|TRBV7-3|-|-
TGTGCCAGCAGCTTAATGCCAGGGATGAACACTGAAGCTTTCTTT
CASSLMPGMNTEAFF
>TRBJ2-3|TRBV6-5|-|-
TGTGCCAGCAACAGGGCGTCTCGCACAGATACGCAGTATTTT
CASNRASRTDTQYF